Listed below are T cell receptor beta chains from one sample, sequenced in a study of CD8+CD57+ T cells in acquired aplastic anemia. A single record per CDR3 protein comes from TCRdb applying MiXCR to the reads. The sample carries around 250,000 distinct CDR3 sequences, around 60% recorded once. Sequenced sample: sorted CD4+, CD8+, or CD8+CD57+ T cells (not recorded which) from PBMCs. These receptors came from a human donor with severe aplastic anemia or a healthy control (not recorded which). Both conserved end residues are part of each CDR3. D genes are given only for firm matches. Clone size appears in some rows only: once, few, many, or a class for an expanded clone.

v_call	j_call	d_call	clone_size	cdr3_aa	cdr3_nt
TRBV7-8	TRBJ1-1	NA	NA	CASSLAGAARAFF	TGTGCCAGCAGCTTAGCGGGGGCCGCCCGAGCTTTCTTT
TRBV12-3/TRBV12-4	TRBJ2-7	NA	few	CASRTNREHEQYF	TGTGCCAGCAGGACGAACCGGGAGCACGAGCAGTACTTC
TRBV10-3	TRBJ2-5	TRBD2	many	CAISSAGGTQYF	TGTGCCATCAGCTCCGCGGGAGGGACCCAGTACTTC
TRBV29-1	TRBJ2-5	NA	NA	CSLGSQETQYF	TGCAGCTTGGGGTCACAAGAGACCCAGTACTTC
TRBV7-3	TRBJ1-1	NA	NA	CASSPALGVTEAFF	TGTGCCAGCAGCCCCGCTTTGGGCGTCACTGAAGCTTTCTTT
TRBV11-2	TRBJ2-3	TRBD2	NA	CASSLGAGGGDTQYF	TGTGCCAGCAGCTTAGGGGCGGGGGGTGGAGATACGCAGTATTTT
TRBV25-1	TRBJ2-5	TRBD1	NA	CASSELDRGGGTQYF	TGTGCCAGCAGTGAGTTAGACAGGGGAGGAGGGACCCAGTACTTC
TRBV24-1	TRBJ2-1	TRBD2	NA	CATSGKSGRPLNEQFF	TGTGCCACCAGTGGGAAAAGCGGGAGGCCCCTCAATGAGCAGTTCTTC
TRBV24-1	TRBJ1-6	NA	NA	CATSDFGRGKDSPLHF	TGTGCCACCAGTGATTTCGGCAGGGGAAAAGATTCACCCCTCCACTTT
TRBV7-9	TRBJ1-1	NA	NA	CASSPTGNAEAFF	TGTGCCAGCAGCCCTACAGGGAATGCTGAAGCTTTCTTT
TRBV11-1	TRBJ1-6	NA	NA	CASSLVINPPLHF	TGTGCCAGCAGCTTAGTGATCAATCCACCCCTCCACTTT
TRBV20-1	TRBJ2-3	NA	once	CSAREGGSGTDTQYF	TGCAGTGCTAGAGAAGGGGGTTCGGGCACAGATACGCAGTATTTT
TRBV5-1	TRBJ2-7	TRBD2	NA	CASSLFGSGGTYEQYF	TGCGCCAGCAGCTTGTTCGGCTCGGGAGGGACCTACGAGCAGTACTTC
TRBV12-3/TRBV12-4	TRBJ2-1	NA	many	CASSFRRVGGNEQFF	TGTGCCAGCAGTTTTCGCAGGGTAGGTGGGAATGAGCAGTTCTTC
TRBV7-9	TRBJ1-2	NA	NA	CASSLQRGGYTF	TGTGCCAGCAGCTTACAGCGGGGTGGCTACACCTTC
TRBV20-1	TRBJ2-3	NA	many	CSARVTDTQYF	TGCAGTGCTAGAGTCACAGATACGCAGTATTTT
TRBV10-1	TRBJ2-5	TRBD2	NA	CASSEPGLAGGQETQYF	TGCGCCAGCAGTGAGCCTGGACTAGCGGGAGGCCAAGAGACCCAGTACTTC
TRBV7-9	TRBJ2-1	NA	NA	CASSFFSYNEQFF	TGTGCCAGCAGCTTTTTCTCCTACAATGAGCAGTTCTTC
TRBV3-1	TRBJ1-2	NA	many	CASSQMDRSNYGYTF	TGTGCCAGCAGCCAAATGGACAGATCCAACTATGGCTACACCTTC
TRBV7-3	TRBJ2-1	NA	NA	CASSPTTLSGDEQFF	TGTGCCAGCAGCCCGACGACCCTTTCCGGGGATGAGCAGTTCTTC
TRBV6-5	TRBJ2-1	TRBD2	many	CASSNLAGGHHEQFF	TGTGCCAGCAGCAACCTAGCGGGGGGGCACCATGAGCAGTTCTTC
TRBV5-1	TRBJ2-1	TRBD1	many	CASSAGTGKYNEQFF	TGCGCCAGCAGCGCGGGGACAGGGAAATACAATGAGCAGTTCTTC
TRBV6-4	TRBJ1-6	NA	NA	CASSDEGGTFRHFNSPLHF	TGTGCCAGCAGTGACGAAGGGGGGACGTTCCGACACTTTAATTCACCCCTCCACTTT
TRBV2	TRBJ1-1	NA	NA	CASSDWAGRGTEAFF	TGTGCCAGCAGTGATTGGGCAGGGAGAGGGACTGAAGCTTTCTTT
TRBV9	TRBJ2-7	TRBD2	many	CASSVGTSENYEQYF	TGTGCCAGCAGCGTTGGGACTAGCGAAAACTACGAGCAGTACTTC
TRBV10-3	TRBJ1-2	NA	few	CAISESGEHYGYTF	TGTGCCATCAGTGAGTCCGGGGAGCACTATGGCTACACCTTC